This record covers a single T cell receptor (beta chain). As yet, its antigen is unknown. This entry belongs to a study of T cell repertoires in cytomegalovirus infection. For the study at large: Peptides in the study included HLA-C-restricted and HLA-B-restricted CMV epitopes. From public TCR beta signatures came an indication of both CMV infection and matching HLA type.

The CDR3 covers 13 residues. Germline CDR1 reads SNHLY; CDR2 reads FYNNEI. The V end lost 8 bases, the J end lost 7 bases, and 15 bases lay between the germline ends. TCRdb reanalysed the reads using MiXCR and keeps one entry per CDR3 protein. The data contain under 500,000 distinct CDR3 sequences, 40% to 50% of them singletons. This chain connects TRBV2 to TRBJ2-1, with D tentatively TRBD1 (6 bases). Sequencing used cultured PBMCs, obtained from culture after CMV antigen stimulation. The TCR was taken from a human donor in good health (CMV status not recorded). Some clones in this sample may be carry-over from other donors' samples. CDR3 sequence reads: CASQGSHGNEQFF. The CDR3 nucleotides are TGTGCCAGCCAGGGGTCCCACGGGAATGAGCAGTTCTTC.